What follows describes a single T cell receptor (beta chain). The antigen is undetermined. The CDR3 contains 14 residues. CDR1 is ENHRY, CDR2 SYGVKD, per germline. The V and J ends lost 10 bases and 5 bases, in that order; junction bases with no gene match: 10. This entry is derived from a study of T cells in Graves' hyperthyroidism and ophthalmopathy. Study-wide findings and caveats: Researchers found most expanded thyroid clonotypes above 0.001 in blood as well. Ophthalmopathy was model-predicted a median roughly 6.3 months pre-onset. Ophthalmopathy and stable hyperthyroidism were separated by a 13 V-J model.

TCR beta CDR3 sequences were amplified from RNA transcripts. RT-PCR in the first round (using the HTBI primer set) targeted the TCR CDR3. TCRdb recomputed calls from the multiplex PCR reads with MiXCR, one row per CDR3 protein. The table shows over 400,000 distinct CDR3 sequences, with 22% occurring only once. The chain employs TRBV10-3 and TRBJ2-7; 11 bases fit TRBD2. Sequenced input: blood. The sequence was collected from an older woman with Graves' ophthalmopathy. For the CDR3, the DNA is TGTGCCACCTTTAGCGGGAGGGCCTCAGACGAGCAGTACTTC. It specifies CATFSGRASDEQYF.